Listed below are T cell receptor beta chains from one sample, sequenced in a study of spatial heterogeneity in lung cancer. From the 5' RACE reads, TCRdb called clonotypes with MiXCR, one entry per CDR3 protein. The sample has roughly 110,000 distinct CDR3 sequences; more than 10% are singletons. The sequenced sample was PBMCs, obtained at follow-up. The origin of the receptors is a female donor with early-stage non-small cell lung cancer. Each CDR3 is given with its conserved first and last residue. A D gene is named only where the DNA matches it firmly. Rows may omit the clone size; those that give it use once, few, many or a size class.

abundance	len	v_gene	d_gene	j_gene	CDR3nt	CDR3aa
-	12	TRBV24-1	-	TRBJ1-2	TGTGCCACCAGTGATTTTTCTTCAGGCTACACCTTC	CATSDFSSGYTF
few	15	TRBV6-2/TRBV6-3	-	TRBJ2-5	TGTGCCAGCAGACCCCACTCGGGGTTCGGAGAGACCCAGTACTTC	CASRPHSGFGETQYF
-	15	TRBV7-2	TRBD1	TRBJ1-1	TGTGCCAGCAGCCCCACGGGACAGAAGAACACTGAAGCTTTCTTT	CASSPTGQKNTEAFF
-	12	TRBV20-1	-	TRBJ1-5	TGCAGTGCTAGAGATCTTAATCAGCCCCAGCATTTT	CSARDLNQPQHF
-	15	TRBV11-3	TRBD1	TRBJ1-6	TGTGCCAGCAGCCATGGACAGGTCAATAATTCACCCCTCCACTTT	CASSHGQVNNSPLHF
few	15	TRBV25-1	-	TRBJ2-1	TGTGCCAGCAGTGAAGTGACGGGAGACACGAATGAGCAGTTCTTC	CASSEVTGDTNEQFF
-	13	TRBV27	-	TRBJ2-7	TGTGCCAGCAGTCTAAATTTCGACTACGAGCAGTACTTC	CASSLNFDYEQYF
many	14	TRBV7-2	TRBD2	TRBJ2-1	TGTGCCAGCAGCCCCGGCATGGGACTACGGGAGCAGTTCTTC	CASSPGMGLREQFF
many	14	TRBV29-1	-	TRBJ1-1	TGCAGCGTTGAAGTCTCACCACAGGGCACTGAAGCTTTCTTT	CSVEVSPQGTEAFF
many	14	TRBV5-1	-	TRBJ1-1	TGCGCCAGCAGCTTGGGTTTAGCCGTGACTGAAGCTTTCTTT	CASSLGLAVTEAFF
many	13	TRBV4-3	-	TRBJ2-5	TGCGCCAGCAGCCATAGTTCCAGCGGGACCCAGTACTTC	CASSHSSSGTQYF
few	15	TRBV20-1	TRBD2	TRBJ2-7	TGCAGTGCTAGAGATCGGGTAGCGGGAGGCGCCGAGCAGTACTTC	CSARDRVAGGAEQYF
many	15	TRBV3-1	-	TRBJ2-1	TGTGCCAGCAGCCAACAGACTGGCTCCTACAATGAGCAGTTCTTC	CASSQQTGSYNEQFF
few	14	TRBV6-2/TRBV6-3	-	TRBJ2-3	TGTGCCAGCAGACGACTAGGAACCACAGATACGCAGTATTTT	CASRRLGTTDTQYF
few	13	TRBV4-3	-	TRBJ2-1	TGCGCCAGCAGCCAAGAACTAGCACATGAGCAGTTCTTC	CASSQELAHEQFF
-	15	TRBV12-3/TRBV12-4	TRBD1	TRBJ1-1	TGTGCCAGCAGCTACCCCGGACAGGATCTCCCTGAAGCTTTCTTT	CASSYPGQDLPEAFF
-	17	TRBV5-1	-	TRBJ2-6	TGCGCCAGCACCTCTGATCTGTTTTCGTCTGGGGCCAACGTCCTGACTTTC	CASTSDLFSSGANVLTF
few	15	TRBV6-2/TRBV6-3	TRBD1	TRBJ1-5	TGTGCCAGCAGTTACCCGGGACAGTTAAATCAGCCCCAGCATTTT	CASSYPGQLNQPQHF
-	17	TRBV20-1	-	TRBJ2-1	TGCAGTGCTAGTATATTGGGGGCAAGGAGCTCCTACAATGAGCAGTTCTTC	CSASILGARSSYNEQFF
many	16	TRBV11-2	TRBD2	TRBJ2-1	TGTGCCAGCAGCACAGTCGGGACTAGCGGGAGACTTGAGCAGTTCTTC	CASSTVGTSGRLEQFF
many	16	TRBV4-1	-	TRBJ1-1	TGCGCCAGCAGCCAAGATTTTCCGATCTTCAACACTGAAGCTTTCTTT	CASSQDFPIFNTEAFF
-	16	TRBV28	TRBD1	TRBJ2-1	TGTGCCAGCAGTTTATATGGGACAGGGAGGACCAATGAGCAGTTCTTC	CASSLYGTGRTNEQFF
many	12	TRBV3-1	-	TRBJ2-1	TGTGCCAGCAGCTCCCGTAGTGGTGAGCAGTTCTTC	CASSSRSGEQFF
-	14	TRBV11-2	TRBD2	TRBJ2-3	TGTGCCAGCAGCGAAGAGGGACTAATAGATACGCAGTATTTT	CASSEEGLIDTQYF
-	15	TRBV14	-	TRBJ1-1	TGTGCCAGCAGCCCGAAAAGGACACCCAACACTGAAGCTTTCTTT	CASSPKRTPNTEAFF
few	14	TRBV25-1	-	TRBJ2-7	TGTGCCAGCAGTGAATACGGCATAGCCTACGAGCAGTACTTC	CASSEYGIAYEQYF
once	16	TRBV5-1	TRBD1	TRBJ1-5	TGCGCCAGCAGCCGAGATGGGACAGGGGGCGATCAGCCCCAGCATTTT	CASSRDGTGGDQPQHF
many	12	TRBV28	-	TRBJ1-1	TGTGCCAGCAGTTTAAAGGAGGGTCGGGCTTTCTTT	CASSLKEGRAFF
few	13	TRBV7-8	-	TRBJ1-4	TGTGCCAGCAGCTTAGCCAGAGCCGAAAAACTGTTTTTT	CASSLARAEKLFF
-	11	TRBV20-1	-	TRBJ2-1	TGCAGTTCCCTCGAGACCGCTGAGCAGTTCTTC	CSSLETAEQFF
-	15	TRBV7-2	-	TRBJ1-1	TGTGCCAGCAGCTCGCAAATTCAGCGTAACACTGAAGCTTTCTTT	CASSSQIQRNTEAFF
few	14	TRBV4-1	-	TRBJ1-4	TGCGCCAGCAGTAGGACATATGGTAATGAAAAACTGTTTTTT	CASSRTYGNEKLFF
-	13	TRBV29-1	TRBD1	TRBJ1-1	TGCAGCGTTGAACGACAGGGTGGGACTGAAGCTTTCTTT	CSVERQGGTEAFF
many	15	TRBV28	TRBD1	TRBJ2-3	TGTGCCAGCAGTTGGGGGACAGGGATAATGGATACGCAGTATTTT	CASSWGTGIMDTQYF
many	15	TRBV18	-	TRBJ1-5	TGTGCCAGCTCACCTTCTACTCTCAGCAATCAGCCCCAGCATTTT	CASSPSTLSNQPQHF
-	15	TRBV3-1	TRBD1	TRBJ1-2	TGTGCCAGCAGCCCCTTTTGGGGACAGGGCTATGGCTACACCTTC	CASSPFWGQGYGYTF
many	15	TRBV12-3/TRBV12-4	-	TRBJ1-5	TGTGCCAGCAGTTTTAAATATGCGGTAAGACAGCCCCAGCATTTT	CASSFKYAVRQPQHF
few	13	TRBV7-3	-	TRBJ1-1	TGTGCCAGCAGCTCCCTAGGGAACACTGAAGCTTTCTTT	CASSSLGNTEAFF
few	15	TRBV6-2/TRBV6-3	TRBD2	TRBJ2-4	TGTGCCAGCAGATTAGCGGGAGCGGCCAAAAACATTCAGTACTTC	CASRLAGAAKNIQYF
-	15	TRBV9	TRBD1	TRBJ1-1	TGTGCCAGCAGCGTATCGACAGGGCGAAACACTGAAGCTTTCTTT	CASSVSTGRNTEAFF
many	16	TRBV6-1	-	TRBJ1-5	TGTGCCAGCAGTCCCCGGACGGATTATAGCAATCAGCCCCAGCATTTT	CASSPRTDYSNQPQHF
many	14	TRBV18	TRBD1	TRBJ1-1	TGTGCCAGCTCACCCGGACAGGGCGTTACTGAAGCTTTCTTT	CASSPGQGVTEAFF
-	14	TRBV5-1	TRBD2	TRBJ2-1	TGCGCCAGCAGGGGACTAGCGGGAGGCAATGAGCAGTTCTTC	CASRGLAGGNEQFF
many	17	TRBV18	TRBD2	TRBJ2-1	TGTGCCAGCTCACCGAACCCCGGGACTAGCGGGAGAATTGGGAAGTTCTTC	CASSPNPGTSGRIGKFF
many	15	TRBV6-2/TRBV6-3	-	TRBJ1-5	TGTGCCAGCAGCCACTATCGCGACCCTAATCAGCCCCAGCATTTT	CASSHYRDPNQPQHF
many	12	TRBV10-3	-	TRBJ2-1	TGTGCCATCAGTGAGCGAGGAAATGAGCAGTTCTTC	CAISERGNEQFF
few	14	TRBV20-1	TRBD2	TRBJ2-7	TGCAGTGCCGAGGGCGCTAGCGGGATGTTCGAGCAGTACTTC	CSAEGASGMFEQYF